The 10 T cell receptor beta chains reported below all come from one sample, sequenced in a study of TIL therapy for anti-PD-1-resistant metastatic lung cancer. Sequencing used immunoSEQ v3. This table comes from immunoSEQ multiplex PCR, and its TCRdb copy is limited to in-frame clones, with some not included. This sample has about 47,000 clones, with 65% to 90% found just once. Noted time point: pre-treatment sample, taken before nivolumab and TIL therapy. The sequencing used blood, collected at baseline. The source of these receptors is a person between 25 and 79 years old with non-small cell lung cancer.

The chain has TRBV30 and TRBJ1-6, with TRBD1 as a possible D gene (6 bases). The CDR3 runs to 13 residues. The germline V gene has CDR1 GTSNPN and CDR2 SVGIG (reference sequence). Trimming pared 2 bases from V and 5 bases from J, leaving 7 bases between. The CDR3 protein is CAWSRGDNSPLHF. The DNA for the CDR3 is TGTGCCTGGAGTAGGGGGGATAATTCACCCCTCCACTTT.

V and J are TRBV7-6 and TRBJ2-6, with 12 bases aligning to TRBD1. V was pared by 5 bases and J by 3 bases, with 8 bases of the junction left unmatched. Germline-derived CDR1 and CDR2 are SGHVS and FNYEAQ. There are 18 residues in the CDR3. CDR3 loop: CASSRDRGPTYGANVLTF. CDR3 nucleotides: TGTGCCAGCAGCCGGGACAGGGGGCCTACATATGGGGCCAACGTCCTGACTTTC.

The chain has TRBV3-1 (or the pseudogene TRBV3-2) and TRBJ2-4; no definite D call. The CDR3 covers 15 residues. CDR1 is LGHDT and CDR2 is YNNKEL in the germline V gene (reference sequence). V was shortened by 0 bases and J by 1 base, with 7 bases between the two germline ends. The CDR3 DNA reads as TGTGCCAGCAGCCAAGATGAAGTGGCCAAAAACATTCAGTACTTC. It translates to CASSQDEVAKNIQYF.

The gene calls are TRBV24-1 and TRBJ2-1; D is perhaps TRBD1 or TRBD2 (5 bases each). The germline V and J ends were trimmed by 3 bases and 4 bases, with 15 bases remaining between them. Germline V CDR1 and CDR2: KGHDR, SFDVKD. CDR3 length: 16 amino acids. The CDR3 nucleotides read TGTGCCACCAGTGATCAGGGACCAACAAGATACAATGAGCAGTTCTTC. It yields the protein CATSDQGPTRYNEQFF.

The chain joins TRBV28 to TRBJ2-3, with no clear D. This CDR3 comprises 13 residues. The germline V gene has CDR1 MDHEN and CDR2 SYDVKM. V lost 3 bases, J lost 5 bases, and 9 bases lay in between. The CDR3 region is CASSFGSIDTQYF. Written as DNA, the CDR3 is TGTGCCAGCAGTTTTGGCAGTATAGATACGCAGTATTTT. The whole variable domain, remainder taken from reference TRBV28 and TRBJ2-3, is DVKVTQSSRYLVKRTGEKVFLECVQDMDHENMFWYRQDPGLGLRLIYFSYDVKMKEKGDIPEGYSVSREKKERFSLILESASTNQTSMYLCASSFGSIDTQYFGPGTRLTVL.

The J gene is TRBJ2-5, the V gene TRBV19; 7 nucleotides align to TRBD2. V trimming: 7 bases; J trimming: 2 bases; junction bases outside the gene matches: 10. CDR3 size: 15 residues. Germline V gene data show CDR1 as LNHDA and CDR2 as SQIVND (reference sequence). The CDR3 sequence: CASKAGRRVQETQYF. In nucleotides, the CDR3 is TGTGCCAGTAAAGCGGGGCGAAGGGTACAAGAGACCCAGTACTTC. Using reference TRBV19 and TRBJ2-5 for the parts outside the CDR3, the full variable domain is DGGITQSPKYLFRKEGQNVTLSCEQNLNHDAMYWYRQDPGQGLRLIYYSQIVNDFQKGDIAEGYSVSREKKESFPLTVTSAQKNPTAFYLCASKAGRRVQETQYFGPGTRLLVL.

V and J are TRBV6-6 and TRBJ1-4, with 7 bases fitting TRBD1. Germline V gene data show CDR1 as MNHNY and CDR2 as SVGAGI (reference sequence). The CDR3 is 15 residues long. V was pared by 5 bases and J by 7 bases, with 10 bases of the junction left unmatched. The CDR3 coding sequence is TGTGCCAGCAGTCCAGGCTTCAGGGGGAGTGAAAAACTGTTTTTT. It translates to CASSPGFRGSEKLFF.

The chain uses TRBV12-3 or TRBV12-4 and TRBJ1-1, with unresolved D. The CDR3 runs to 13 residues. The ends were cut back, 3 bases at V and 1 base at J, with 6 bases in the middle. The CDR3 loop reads CASSLSANTEAFF. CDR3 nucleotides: TGTGCCAGCAGTTTGAGCGCGAACACTGAAGCTTTCTTT.

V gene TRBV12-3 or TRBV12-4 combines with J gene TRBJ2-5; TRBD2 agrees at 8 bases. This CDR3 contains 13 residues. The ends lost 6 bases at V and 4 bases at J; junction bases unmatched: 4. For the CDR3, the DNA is TGTGCCAGCAGATCTGGACTAGCAGAGACCCAGTACTTC. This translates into CASRSGLAETQYF.

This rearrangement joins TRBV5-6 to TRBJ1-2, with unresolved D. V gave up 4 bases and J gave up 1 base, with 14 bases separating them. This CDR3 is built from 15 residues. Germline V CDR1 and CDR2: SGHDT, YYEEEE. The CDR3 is CASSRPGAINYGYTF. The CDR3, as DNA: TGTGCCAGCAGCCGACCGGGAGCGATTAACTATGGCTACACCTTC.